Included here is one T cell receptor (beta chain) sequence, with context. The antigen remains unidentified. PCR or immunohistochemistry showed mismatch repair deficiency in every enrolled patient. A few pembrolizumab responders had their TCRs sequenced. This sample stems from a study of PD-1 blockade in mismatch repair-deficient tumors. Study at large: All were previously treated, progressing patients with 11 to 13 mismatch repair-deficient cancer types.

Study-level results: Tumor-resident clones, often absent from pretreatment blood, expanded after pembrolizumab and then contracted.

Germline V CDR1 and CDR2: MNHEY, SVGAGI. J was trimmed by 4 bases and V by 7 bases; bases with no gene match: 5. CDR3 size: 14 residues. Method: immunoSEQ multiplex PCR; TCRdb's copy keeps in-frame clones and lacks some. This table has more than 15,000 clones, 80% to 85% appearing once. The chain is built from TRBV6-5 and TRBJ2-1, with 9 bases lining up with TRBD2. The starting material was PBMCs, obtained 4 weeks after starting pembrolizumab. The receptor was derived from an adult with mismatch repair-deficient cancer. CDR3 amino acids: CASILAGAYNEQFF. The CDR3 bases are TGTGCCAGCATCTTAGCGGGAGCGTACAATGAGCAGTTCTTC.